The clone carrying this T cell receptor beta chain was observed many times. Ophthalmopathy cases met thresholds of Clinical Activity Score at least 3, NOSPECS grade at least 4 and duration under 3 months. Lactation, pregnancy, other autoimmune disease or uncontrolled infection excluded patients. It was RNA transcripts that yielded the amplified TCR beta CDR3 regions. HTBI primers drove first-round RT-PCR of the TCR CDR3. Using its own MiXCR run on the multiplex PCR reads, TCRdb lists one record per CDR3 protein. Here the sample spans under 350,000 distinct CDR3 sequences, about a sixth being singletons. This entry comes from a study of T cells in Graves' hyperthyroidism and ophthalmopathy. Germline V gives CDR1 SGHAT, CDR2 FQNNGV. CDR3 length equals 14 residues. The V and J ends lost 0 bases and 4 bases respectively, with 6 bases between them.

The V and J genes are TRBV11-2 and TRBJ2-2, with D unresolved. This TCR was recovered from a woman aged 55-69 years with Graves' ophthalmopathy. Sequencing was done on a sample of blood. The CDR3 spells CASSLDRLTGELFF. CDR3 bases: TGTGCCAGCAGCTTAGACAGACTCACCGGGGAGCTGTTTTTT.